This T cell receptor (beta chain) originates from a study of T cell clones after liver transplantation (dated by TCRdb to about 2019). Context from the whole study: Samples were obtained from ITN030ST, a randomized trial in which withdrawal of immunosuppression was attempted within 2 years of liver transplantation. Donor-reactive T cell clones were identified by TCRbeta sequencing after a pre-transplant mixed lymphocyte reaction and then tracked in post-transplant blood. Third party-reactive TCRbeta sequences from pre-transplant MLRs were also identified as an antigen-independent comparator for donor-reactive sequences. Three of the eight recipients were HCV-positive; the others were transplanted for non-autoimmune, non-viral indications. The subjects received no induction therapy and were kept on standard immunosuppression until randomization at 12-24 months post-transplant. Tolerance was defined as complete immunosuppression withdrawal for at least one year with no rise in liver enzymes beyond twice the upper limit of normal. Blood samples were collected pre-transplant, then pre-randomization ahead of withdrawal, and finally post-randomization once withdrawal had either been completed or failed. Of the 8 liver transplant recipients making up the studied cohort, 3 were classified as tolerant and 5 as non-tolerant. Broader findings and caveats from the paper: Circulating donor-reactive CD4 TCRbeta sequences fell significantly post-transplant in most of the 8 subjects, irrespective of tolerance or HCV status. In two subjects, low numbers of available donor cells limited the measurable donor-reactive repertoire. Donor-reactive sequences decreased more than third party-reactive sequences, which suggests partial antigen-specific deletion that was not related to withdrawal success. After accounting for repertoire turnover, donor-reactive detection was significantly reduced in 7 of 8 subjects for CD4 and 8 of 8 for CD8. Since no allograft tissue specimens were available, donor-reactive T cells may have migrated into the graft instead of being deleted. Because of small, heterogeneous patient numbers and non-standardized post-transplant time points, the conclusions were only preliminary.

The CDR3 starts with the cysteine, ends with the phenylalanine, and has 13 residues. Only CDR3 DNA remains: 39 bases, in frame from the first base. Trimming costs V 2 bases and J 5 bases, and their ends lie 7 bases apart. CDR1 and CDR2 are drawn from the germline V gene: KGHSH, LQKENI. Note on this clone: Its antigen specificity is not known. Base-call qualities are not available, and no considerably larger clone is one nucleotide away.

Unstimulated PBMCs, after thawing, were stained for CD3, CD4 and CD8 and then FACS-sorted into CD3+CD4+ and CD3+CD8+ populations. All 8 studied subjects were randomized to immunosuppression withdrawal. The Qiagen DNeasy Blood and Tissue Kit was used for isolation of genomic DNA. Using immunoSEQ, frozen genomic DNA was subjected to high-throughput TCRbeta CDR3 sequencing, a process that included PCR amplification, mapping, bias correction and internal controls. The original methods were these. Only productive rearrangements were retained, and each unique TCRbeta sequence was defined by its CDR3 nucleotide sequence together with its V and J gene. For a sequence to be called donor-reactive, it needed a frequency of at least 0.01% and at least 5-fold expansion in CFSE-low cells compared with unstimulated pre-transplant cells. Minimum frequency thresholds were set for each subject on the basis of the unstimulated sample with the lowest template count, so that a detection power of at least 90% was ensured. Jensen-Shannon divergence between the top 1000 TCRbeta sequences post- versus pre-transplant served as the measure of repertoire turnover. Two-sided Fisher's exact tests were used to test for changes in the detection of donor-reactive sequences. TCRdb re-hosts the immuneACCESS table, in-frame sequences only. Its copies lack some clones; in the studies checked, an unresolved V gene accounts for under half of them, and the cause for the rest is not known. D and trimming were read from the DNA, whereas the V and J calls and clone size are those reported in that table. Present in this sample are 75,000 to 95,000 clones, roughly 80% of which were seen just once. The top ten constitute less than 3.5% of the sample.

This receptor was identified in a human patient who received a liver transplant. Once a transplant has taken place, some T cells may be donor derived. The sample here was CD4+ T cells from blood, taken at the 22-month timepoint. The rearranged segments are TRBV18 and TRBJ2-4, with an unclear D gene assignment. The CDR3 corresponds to CASSPVKQNIQYF. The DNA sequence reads TGTGCCAGCTCACCAGTCAAGCAAAACATTCAGTACTTC.